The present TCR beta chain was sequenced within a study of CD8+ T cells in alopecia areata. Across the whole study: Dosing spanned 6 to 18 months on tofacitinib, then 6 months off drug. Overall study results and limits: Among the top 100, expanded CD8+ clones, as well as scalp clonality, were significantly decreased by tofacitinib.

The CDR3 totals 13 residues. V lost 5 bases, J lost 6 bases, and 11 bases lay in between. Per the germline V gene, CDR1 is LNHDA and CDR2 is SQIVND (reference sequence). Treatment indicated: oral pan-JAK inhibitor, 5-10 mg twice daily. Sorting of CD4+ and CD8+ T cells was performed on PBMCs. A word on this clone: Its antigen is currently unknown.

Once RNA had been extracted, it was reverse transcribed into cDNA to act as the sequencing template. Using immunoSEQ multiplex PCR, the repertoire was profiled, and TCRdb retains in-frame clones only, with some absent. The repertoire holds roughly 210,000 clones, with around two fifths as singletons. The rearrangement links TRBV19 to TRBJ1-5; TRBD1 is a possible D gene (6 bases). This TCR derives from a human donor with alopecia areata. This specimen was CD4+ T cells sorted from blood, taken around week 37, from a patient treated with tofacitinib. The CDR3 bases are TGTGCCAGTAGTCCGGTAGGGGGTCAGCCCCAGCATTTT. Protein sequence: CASSPVGGQPQHF.